Sequencing of this T cell receptor (beta chain) was carried out in a study of T cell changes during pregnancy in multiple sclerosis. Germline CDR1 and CDR2: SGDLS and YYNGEE. This CDR3 region has 17 residues. Deletions cut 4 bases from V and 7 bases from J, with 24 bases between. Assay used: immunoSEQ multiplex PCR; TCRdb lists only in-frame clones, some missing. The table lists roughly 84,000 clones, 93% of them singletons. The chain employs TRBV9 and TRBJ2-1; TRBD2 might be the D (6 bases). The clonotype was recovered from a female donor in good health, enrolled as a control in a pregnancy study. The source was peripheral blood, collected in the third trimester of pregnancy. This CDR3 reads CASSPYIGERANNEQFF. Written as DNA, the CDR3 is TGTGCCAGCAGCCCCTACATCGGGGAGCGGGCGAATAATGAGCAGTTCTTC.